The T cell receptor (beta chain) described here comes from a study of CD8 T cells in Susac syndrome. Germline CDR1 reads MGHRA; CDR2 reads YSYEKL. The CDR3 length is 14 residues. The V and J ends lost 3 bases and 5 bases respectively, with 13 bases between them. Sequencing of TCR beta was performed on blood CD8+ and CD4+ T cells. Through negative isolation, CD4+ and CD8+ T cells were obtained, while TEMRA cells were enriched using FACS. Random-hexamer reverse transcription was applied to roughly 0.45 to 1 ug RNA. Multiplex immunoSEQ PCR targeted 54 Vbeta and 13 Jbeta TCR beta segments. MiXCR, run by TCRdb on the immunoSEQ multiplex PCR reads, gives a single entry per CDR3 protein. Of about 250,000 distinct CDR3 sequences in the sample, roughly 93% were seen once.

Source material: CD4+ T cells from PBMCs. The chain combines TRBV4-1 with TRBJ1-2; TRBD1 might be the D (5 bases). The sequence was collected from a human donor with multiple sclerosis. CDR3 bases: TGCGCCAGCAGCCATCGACAGTTCCTTTATGGCTACACCTTC. As protein: CASSHRQFLYGYTF.